This TCR beta chain came from a study of cytotoxic CD8 clonotypes in ibrutinib-treated CLL. Study-level background: Among the patients, about a dozen presented as relapsed/refractory and 15 as treatment-naive; 17 showed unmutated IGHV. Notes on the study in general: Contraction or stability on treatment was seen for public clonotypes, which were uncommon.

This clone turned up a few times. Its matching antigen is unknown. The CDR3 loop spans 14 amino acids. V dropped 5 bases and J dropped 8; count of bases not matched to a gene: 11. Germline assignment: CDR1 MNHEY and CDR2 SVGAGI. Method: immunoSEQ multiplex PCR; TCRdb's copy keeps in-frame clones and lacks some. The profile shows around 310,000 clones, around four fifths of them singletons. This sequence was found in a human donor with chronic lymphocytic leukemia. Sequencing was performed on PBMCs, taken before ibrutinib treatment. This chain connects TRBV6-5 to TRBJ1-2, with TRBD1 identical over 7 bases. CDR3 sequence (DNA): TGTGCCAGCAGTAGGGACAGACTACTAGGCGGCTACACCTTC. Its protein product is CASSRDRLLGGYTF.